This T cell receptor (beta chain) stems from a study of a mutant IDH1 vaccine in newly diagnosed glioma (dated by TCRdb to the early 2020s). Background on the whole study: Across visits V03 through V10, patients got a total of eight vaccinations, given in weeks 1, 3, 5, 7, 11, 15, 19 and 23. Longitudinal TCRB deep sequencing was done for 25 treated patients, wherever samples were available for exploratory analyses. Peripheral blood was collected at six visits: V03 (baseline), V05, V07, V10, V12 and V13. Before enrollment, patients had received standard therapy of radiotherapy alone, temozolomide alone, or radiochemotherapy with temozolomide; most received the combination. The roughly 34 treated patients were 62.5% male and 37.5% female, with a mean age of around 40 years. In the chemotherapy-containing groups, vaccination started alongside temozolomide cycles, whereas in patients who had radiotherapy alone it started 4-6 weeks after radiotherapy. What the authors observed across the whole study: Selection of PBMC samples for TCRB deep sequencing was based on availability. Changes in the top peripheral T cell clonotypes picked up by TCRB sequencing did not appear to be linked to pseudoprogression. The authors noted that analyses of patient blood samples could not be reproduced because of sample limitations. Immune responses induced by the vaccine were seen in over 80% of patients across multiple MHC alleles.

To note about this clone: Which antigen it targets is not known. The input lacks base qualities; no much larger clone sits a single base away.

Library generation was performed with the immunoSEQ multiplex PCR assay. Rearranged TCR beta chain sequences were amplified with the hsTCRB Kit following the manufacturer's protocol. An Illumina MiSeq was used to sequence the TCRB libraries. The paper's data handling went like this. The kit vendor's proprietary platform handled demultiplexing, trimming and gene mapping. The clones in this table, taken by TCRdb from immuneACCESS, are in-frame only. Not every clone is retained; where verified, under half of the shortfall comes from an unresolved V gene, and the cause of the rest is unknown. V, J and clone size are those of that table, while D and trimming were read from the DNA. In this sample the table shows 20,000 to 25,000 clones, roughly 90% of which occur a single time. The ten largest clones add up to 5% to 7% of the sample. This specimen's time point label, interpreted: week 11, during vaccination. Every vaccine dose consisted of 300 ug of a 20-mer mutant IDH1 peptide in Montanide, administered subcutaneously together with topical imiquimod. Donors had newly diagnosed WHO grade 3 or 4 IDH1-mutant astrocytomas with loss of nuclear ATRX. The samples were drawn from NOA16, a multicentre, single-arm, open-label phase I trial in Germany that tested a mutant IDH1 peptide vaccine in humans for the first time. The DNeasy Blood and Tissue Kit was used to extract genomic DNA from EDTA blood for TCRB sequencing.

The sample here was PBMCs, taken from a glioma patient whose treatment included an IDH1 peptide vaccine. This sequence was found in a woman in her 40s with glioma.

The bases read TGTGCCAGCAGTTCGGACCCCGCATACAATGAGCAGTTCTTC. It encodes CASSSDPAYNEQFF. The sequence joins TRBV27 to TRBJ2-1, with the D gene not confidently named. From the germline V gene (reference sequence), CDR1 is MNHEY and CDR2 is SMNVEV. The cysteine opens and the phenylalanine closes a CDR3 of 14 amino acids. The only DNA kept is the CDR3, 42 bases in frame from the first base. V gives up 4 bases and J gives up 4 bases, and the segment between their germline ends measures 11 bases.